A selection of T cell receptor beta chains follows, all from one sample in a study of blood T cell repertoires in COVID-19. Some clones are missing from TCRdb's copy, which holds only in-frame ones; the method was immunoSEQ multiplex PCR. The profile shows around 140,000 clones, roughly 87% of them singletons. Sequencing used peripheral blood. These receptors all come from a woman in her forties or fifties with acute or convalescent COVID-19. The CDR3 runs from the conserved cysteine through the conserved F or W.

v_call cdr3_aa
TRBV24-1 CATSDFGQGDGQPQHF
TRBV9 CASSVLGAGGYNEQFF
TRBV20-1 CSASPGEGVRSYEQYF
TRBV5-1 CASHQGAYEQYF
TRBV5-1 CASSHKRQGSSTDTQYF
TRBV19 CASSMGAHNEQFF
TRBV4-2 CASSQGRGQGAVAEAFF
TRBV25-1 CASSERQRNTEAFF
TRBV10-1 CATTDRGEQYF
TRBV5-4 CASSSSMGGADTQYF
TRBV28 CASLLAGTGELFF
TRBV10-1 CASSEWTSGEGELFF
TRBV19 CASSIIGQGRNYGYTF
TRBV7-2 CASSPGDGNYGYTF
TRBV7-2 CATKWAGGGEGEQYF
TRBV10-1 CASSEGVNQPQHF
TRBV29-1 CSVVGRSGNTIYF
TRBV10-1 CASSDRLYGYTF
TRBV5-1 CASSLGQGGNGNTIYF
TRBV3-1/TRBV3-2 CASSSAGTGGNTIYF
TRBV7-9 CASSFTGTQTAETQYF
TRBV6-5 CASKGLAFQETQYF
TRBV3-1/TRBV3-2 CASSRTSGATGELFF
TRBV14 CASSQLWGAEAFF
TRBV7-3 CASRGTAGELFF
TRBV5-8 CASSSRGWDEQYF
TRBV4-1 CASSQVVGQGWEKLFF
TRBV6-5 CASSYYQGLASEQYF
TRBV13 CASSLVQGVSTDTQYF
TRBV7-8 CASSYRGGASYEQYF
TRBV3-1/TRBV3-2 CASSQRRQAYNSPLHF
TRBV9 CASSVGVQAYEQYF
TRBV5-1 CASSSGQSSYNEQFF
TRBV29-1 CSDRLAGGGDTQYF
TRBV6-5 CASSIGENTEAFF
TRBV3-1/TRBV3-2 CASSQVIGVTEAFF
TRBV5-1 CASSLDGDNTIYF
TRBV7-7 CASSLSVTGELFF
TRBV5-1 CASIHRGLSETQYF
TRBV24-1 CATRPTGQDYNEQFF
TRBV7-9 CASSLGIDRPSWVNEQFF
TRBV6-5 CASSYDQENEQYF